Listed below are T cell receptor beta chains from one sample, sequenced in a study of spatial heterogeneity in lung cancer. TCRdb called the 5' RACE reads again in MiXCR, with one record for every CDR3 protein. The data contain roughly 24,000 distinct CDR3 sequences, 9% to 10% of them singletons. This specimen consisted of PBMCs, obtained at follow-up. These receptors were taken from a male donor with early-stage non-small cell lung cancer. Both conserved end residues are part of each CDR3. A D gene is named only where the DNA matches it firmly. Where a row states a size, it is once, few, many or the class of an expanded clone; other rows omit it.

>TRBJ2-7|TRBV29-1|many|TRBD2
TGCAGCGTCGCCCACGAGCGGGGGCTGGGGGAGCAGTACTTC
CSVAHERGLGEQYF
>TRBJ2-7|TRBV6-2/TRBV6-3|many|NA
TGTGCCAGCAGTTTAGACACCGGCTCCTACGAGCAGTACTTC
CASSLDTGSYEQYF
>TRBJ1-4|TRBV18|NA|NA
TGTGCCAGCTCACCGTCGCGGGTTGGGGAAAAACTGTTTTTT
CASSPSRVGEKLFF
>TRBJ1-1|TRBV6-4|few|NA
TGTGCCAGCAGTGACTCCCCGAGGCTAGAACTTACTGAAGCTTTCTTT
CASSDSPRLELTEAFF
>TRBJ2-5|TRBV6-4|many|TRBD2
TGTGCCAGCAGTCCGCCCGTGACTAGCGGGGGTGACCAAGAGACCCAGTACTTC
CASSPPVTSGGDQETQYF
>TRBJ2-7|TRBV20-1|NA|NA
TGCAGTGCTAGAGATTTGCCGGAGACCTACGAGCAGTACTTC
CSARDLPETYEQYF
>TRBJ1-1|TRBV10-3|NA|NA
TGTGCCATCAGTGAAGATTCTCAAAGAGGTGGCACTGAAGCTTTCTTT
CAISEDSQRGGTEAFF
>TRBJ2-5|TRBV13|NA|NA
TGTGCCAGCAGCCAAGTGTGGAGGAGTGAGACCCAGTACTTC
CASSQVWRSETQYF
>TRBJ2-7|TRBV27|NA|NA
TGTGCCAGCGGGACGCCTCTGTTCGGGCAGTACTTC
CASGTPLFGQYF
>TRBJ2-5|TRBV11-2|many|NA
TGTGCCAGCAGCTTAGCAGGGAAACAAGAGACCCAGTACTTC
CASSLAGKQETQYF
>TRBJ2-7|TRBV6-2/TRBV6-3|NA|NA
TGTGCCAGCAGCCCCTCAATCCAGTTTCTATGGGACCACGAGCAGTACTTC
CASSPSIQFLWDHEQYF
>TRBJ2-3|TRBV5-4|many|NA
TGTGCCAGCAGCTTGGCCCAGACGATGAGCACAGATACGCAGTATTTT
CASSLAQTMSTDTQYF
>TRBJ1-4|TRBV6-5|NA|NA
TGTGCCAGCAGTCCTTCCGCAGATAATGAAAAACTGTTTTTT
CASSPSADNEKLFF
>TRBJ2-7|TRBV28|many|NA
TGTGCCAGTCTTCAGGGTAGCCCCTACGAGCAGTACTTC
CASLQGSPYEQYF
>TRBJ2-3|TRBV12-3/TRBV12-4|NA|TRBD2
TGTGCCAGCAGAAAAGCGGGGGGCTCCACAGATACGCAGTATTTT
CASRKAGGSTDTQYF
>TRBJ1-1|TRBV19|NA|TRBD1
TGTGCCAGTAGTATAAGGTTTGGGGACAGGGGTTTGAACACTGAAGCTTTCTTT
CASSIRFGDRGLNTEAFF
>TRBJ2-2|TRBV7-9|many|NA
TGTGCCAGGAGAGAATTCGGGGATACCGGGGAGCTGTTTTTT
CARREFGDTGELFF
>TRBJ1-6|TRBV28|NA|NA
TGTGCCAGCAGTTACCCCGGGAGAAATAATTCACCCCTCCACTTT
CASSYPGRNNSPLHF
>TRBJ2-7|TRBV6-2/TRBV6-3|NA|NA
TGTGCCAGCAGTTACTCGATCGGGCCTTACGAGCAGTACTTC
CASSYSIGPYEQYF
>TRBJ2-5|TRBV5-1|NA|NA
TGCGCCAGCAGCTTGGAGACAGCAGAGACCCAGTACTTC
CASSLETAETQYF
>TRBJ2-3|TRBV5-1|many|TRBD2
TGCGCCAGCAGCTTAGGCGGGGGGGCCGTAGATACGCAGTATTTT
CASSLGGGAVDTQYF
>TRBJ2-7|TRBV10-3|many|NA
TGTGCCATCAGTGAGTCCTTGGGTTCCTACGAGCAGTACTTC
CAISESLGSYEQYF
>TRBJ2-3|TRBV20-1|few|TRBD1
TGCAGTGCTAGAGAGCGGACAGGGGCCCCAGATACGCAGTATTTT
CSARERTGAPDTQYF
>TRBJ2-2|TRBV4-1|many|NA
TGCGCCAGCAGCCAAGCCAGCGCGAACACCGGGGAGCTGTTTTTT
CASSQASANTGELFF
>TRBJ1-5|TRBV7-9|few|NA
TGTGCCAGCAGCCTAGACATGGATCAGCCCCAGCATTTT
CASSLDMDQPQHF
>TRBJ1-5|TRBV30|few|NA
TGTGCCTGTCAAGTGAAAGACCAGGGAATTTTGAGCAATCAGCCCCAGCATTTT
CACQVKDQGILSNQPQHF
>TRBJ2-3|TRBV6-2/TRBV6-3|many|TRBD2
TGTGCCAGCAGTTCGGGACTAGCGGGGACAGATACGCAGTATTTT
CASSSGLAGTDTQYF
>TRBJ2-7|TRBV23-1|few|TRBD1
TGCGCCAGCAGTTTCCCGGGACAGCCCTACGAGCAGTACTTC
CASSFPGQPYEQYF
>TRBJ2-1|TRBV14|few|NA
TGTGCCAGCAGCCAATCTACGAGAGGGCAGTTCTTC
CASSQSTRGQFF
>TRBJ1-1|TRBV4-3|many|TRBD1
TGCGCCAGCAGCCAGGGGACAGGGAGTCGAAGCACTGAAGCTTTCTTT
CASSQGTGSRSTEAFF
>TRBJ2-1|TRBV20-1|few|NA
TGCAGTGCTAGAATCGGGACCCTCTATAATGAGCAGTTCTTC
CSARIGTLYNEQFF